The T cell receptor beta chain under discussion was sequenced for a study of cytomegalovirus exposure and HLA in healthy donors (dated by TCRdb to between 2016 and 2019). Regarding the research as a whole: According to an earlier analysis of 587 of the donors, about 179 million T cells yielded roughly 110 million unique TCR beta sequences and around 300 Gb of sequence data. An early release that covered about 600 HLA-typed donors contained approximately 300 gigabases of sequencing data and approximately 85 million unique TCR sequences. Of the approximately 400 genotyped donors, 75% to 85% were placed in the genetic ancestry cluster associated with self-reported Caucasian donors. The study aimed to test whether cataloging public T cell receptors could reveal signatures of past pathogen exposure. The study profiled the T cell repertoires of hundreds of subjects by immunosequencing and related them to cytomegalovirus serostatus. Besides the first cohort of 500 to 700 subjects, a separate validation cohort made up of roughly 130 different subjects was used. The study combined high-throughput TCR immunosequencing, statistical association of individual TCRs with disease status, and machine learning to predict cytomegalovirus infection status. A later analysis re-examined previously published TCR beta repertoires from about 700 donors and added high-resolution HLA genotyping to investigate patterns of TCR occurrence. The later analysis used no new phenotypic data to find candidate immune exposures, relying instead on TCR beta sequences and their occurrence across donors. An earlier analysis of 587 of the donors applied high-throughput TCR beta sequencing to assess whether each TCR beta V gene segment acted as functional or pseudogenic. Alongside the repertoire data, information on donor age, sex, ethnicity and CMV serostatus was compiled. In a later genetic analysis, genome-wide SNP genotypes for about 55% of the roughly 700 donors were used, and that subset was treated as a discovery cohort. All discovery cohort repertoires had been generated on a single sequencing platform. HLA typing included class I and class II loci at four-digit resolution. The number of typed donors differed by locus: about 620-630 for A, B, C, DRB1 and DQB1; 522 for DQA1; roughly 600 for DPA1; and about 450 for DPB1. Several DR-DQ haplotypes were handled as single units for association and clustering because linkage in the cohort was strong. Among 398 genotyped donors of the cohort, an average of roughly 230,000 unique TCR beta nucleotide sequences was sequenced per donor, of which about 19% were non-productive. Study-wide conclusions, independent of this receptor: In an earlier analysis of more than 450 of the donors, most TCR beta V segments were observed in productive rearrangements about 87% or about 30% of the time, broadly matching IMGT annotations. A few of the identified cytomegalovirus-associated TCR beta chains were confirmed in vitro to be specific for cytomegalovirus antigens. The study gave a list of over 150 TCR beta chains associated with cytomegalovirus. V-gene and J-gene trimming of TCR beta chains was associated with a missense DCLRE1C variant in a later genetic analysis, and the association was replicated in an independent cohort. A cluster of highly shared sequence variants was judged likely to be a technical artifact of the sequencing pipeline. Correlated functional status among segregating V segments might be attributable to linkage disequilibrium, but an unknown experimental factor could not be ruled out. Immune exposure information for the cohort was limited to CMV serostatus. According to a later analysis, parvovirus B19, influenza, CMV and Epstein-Barr virus appeared linked to several top co-occurrence clusters. In a later analysis, 15,000 to 20,000 TCR beta sequences were associated with specific HLA alleles at a false discovery rate of 0.05. The classifier was reported to diagnose cytomegalovirus status with high specificity and sensitivity in both the original and validation cohorts. Some IMGT-functional V segments, including TRBV6-2 and TRBV6-3, could not be told apart with the 87-base-pair reads, so those segments were excluded. In a later analysis, the rate of TCR association differed among HLA loci, with DRB1 alleles having the most associated TCRs and HLA-C alleles having the fewest. Roughly uniform sequencing depth across donors was assumed in presence/absence analyses, although this assumption may not hold. Some 15 rarely observed V segments, including chromosome 9 orphons, were excluded from the earlier analysis of approximately 600 of the donors because counts were too low. While some public TCRs were present in many individuals, most TCR sequences turned up only very rarely across donors. When HLA alleles, especially DR and DQ, strongly co-occurred, attributing TCR associations to individual alleles was difficult. Because some donors lacked HLA typing at each locus, the association tests relied only on the typed subset. According to a later genetic analysis, donors in an Asian-associated ancestry cluster had fewer N-insertions in productive TCRs than the approximately 700-donor mean. Compared with equally common non-associated chains, HLA-associated TCR beta chains in a later analysis were more clonally expanded and had lower generation probabilities. In a later analysis, most CMV-associated TCR beta chains were found to appear HLA-restricted, with HLA associations seemingly driven largely by CMV exposure. The cohort was sequenced for TCR beta chains only, and without alpha or paired-chain data the features that could be detected were limited. According to the authors, the approach could potentially be generalized to other disease states and immunological phenotypes. A further reported finding was that TCR beta sequences accurately predicted the HLA-A and HLA-B alleles for most subjects in the first cohort.

With regard to this clone: Its antigen remains unidentified. Nothing much larger sits one base from this clone, and base qualities are not available.

Library method: the immunoSEQ multiplex PCR assay. The multiplex PCR relied on a mix of 60 forward primers for TCR Vbeta segments and 13 reverse primers for TCR Jbeta segments. Amplification of the CDR3 region of rearranged TCR beta genes was performed with a multiplex PCR assay on genomic DNA. Amplified TCR beta libraries were sequenced as 87-base-pair reads on the Illumina HiSeq System. In the original analysis: A later analysis counted 75 million to 100 million unique TCR beta chains across the approximately 700 repertoires, and around 9.9 million of these chains were shared by at least two donors. A nearest-neighbor algorithm error-corrected the raw reads and collapsed the reads into unique sequences, merging closely related sequences to remove PCR and sequencing errors. Alignment of CDR3 sequences to IMGT reference sequences was used to assign V, D and J gene segments. For a sequence to be retained, a match of at least six nucleotides was required to both a V gene segment and a J gene segment. Rearrangements were called productive when the CDR3 lacked stop codons and stayed in frame with V and J; all others were non-productive. Following IMGT convention, CDR3 was defined as the stretch from the second conserved V-encoded cysteine to the conserved J-encoded phenylalanine. In an earlier analysis of more than 550 of the donors, sequences lacking an unambiguous match to a single V gene segment were excluded. In an earlier analysis of several hundred of the donors, V segments were called functional above 56.7% productive rearrangements and were called segregating when the between-donor standard deviation exceeded 5%. A statistical classification framework was built to diagnose cytomegalovirus status from the catalog of TCR beta chain sequences. A later analysis assigned V and J genes by comparing TCR nucleotide sequences with IMGT/GENE-DB human TR gene sequences. Using the TCRdist pipeline, a later analysis assigned CDR3 sequences along with most-parsimonious VDJ recombination scenarios. In a later analysis, each TCR beta chain was defined by its CDR3 amino acid sequence together with its V-gene family, and reads without a unique V-gene family were excluded. As a way to deal with suspected cross-contamination and a sequencing artifact, a later analysis dropped 450 to 600 nucleotide sequences that were highly shared and had low generation probability. In a later analysis, a clonal expansion index was calculated for each public chain from normalized within-repertoire ranks of inferred template counts. Generation probabilities in a later analysis came from a VDJ recombination model fitted to out-of-frame rearrangements, and those results were checked against IGoR. In a later analysis, hypergeometric tests were used to score TCR-TCR, TCR-HLA and TCR-CMV co-occurrence, with a repertoire-size bias correction applied to TCR pairs. A later analysis estimated false discovery rates by permuting HLA or CMV assignments 20 times. In a later analysis, co-occurring TCRs were grouped using DBSCAN, with TCRdist sequence similarity added in when clustering inside HLA-allele-positive subsets. Repertoires with fewer than 30,000 or more than 120,000 public chains were left out of co-occurrence clustering, as were a handful of repertoires with anomalous nucleotide sharing. This immuneACCESS table, as held by TCRdb, lists in-frame sequences with V and J called but not all clones. Of the missing ones, under half trace to an unresolved V gene in checked studies; the others have no known cause. That table furnishes V, J and clone size, whereas the DNA furnished D and trimming. Here the sample has 90,000 to 100,000 clones; about two thirds occur a single time. The ten largest clones represent approximately 2.9% of the sample.

The cohort comprised fewer than 700 healthy bone marrow donors. At the time of sampling, every cohort member was nominally healthy, though immune exposures that went unrecorded were likely present. The donor was CMV seronegative and belonged to the group of under 400 seronegative cohort members. Each donor provided a peripheral blood sample, and peripheral blood mononuclear cells were used for TCR beta sequencing. The Qiagen DNeasy Blood Extraction Kit was used to extract genomic DNA from the blood cell samples. The V end gives up 4 bases and the J end 4 bases, leaving 6 bases in the junction not matched to a gene. The CDR3 has 15 amino acids, counting the end cysteine and phenylalanine. Of the read, only the CDR3 DNA is kept; its 45 bases are in frame from base 1. As encoded in the germline V gene, CDR1 is MNHNS while CDR2 is SASEGT.

The source is a middle-aged man in good health and CMV-seronegative. In this chain, TRBV6-1 is recombined with TRBJ1-5, and 8 junction bases match TRBD1. The source material was PBMCs. The bases are TGTGCCAGCAGTGCCCTCAGGGGGCCTAATCAGCCCCAGCATTTT. This gives the protein CASSALRGPNQPQHF.